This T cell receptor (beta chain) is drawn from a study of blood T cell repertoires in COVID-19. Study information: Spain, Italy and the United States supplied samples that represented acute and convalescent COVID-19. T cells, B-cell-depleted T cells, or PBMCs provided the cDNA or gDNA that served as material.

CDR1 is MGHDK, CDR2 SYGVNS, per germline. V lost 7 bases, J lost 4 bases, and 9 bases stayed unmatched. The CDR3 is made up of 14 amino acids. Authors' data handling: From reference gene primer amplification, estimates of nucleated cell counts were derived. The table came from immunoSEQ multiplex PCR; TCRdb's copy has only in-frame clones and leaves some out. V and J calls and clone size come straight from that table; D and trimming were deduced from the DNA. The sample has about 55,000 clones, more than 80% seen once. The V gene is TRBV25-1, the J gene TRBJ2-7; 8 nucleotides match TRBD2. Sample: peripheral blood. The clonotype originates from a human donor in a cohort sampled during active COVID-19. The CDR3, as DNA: TGTGCCAGCACCTTCGGGGGGGGACCTTACGAGCAGTACTTC. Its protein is CASTFGGGPYEQYF.